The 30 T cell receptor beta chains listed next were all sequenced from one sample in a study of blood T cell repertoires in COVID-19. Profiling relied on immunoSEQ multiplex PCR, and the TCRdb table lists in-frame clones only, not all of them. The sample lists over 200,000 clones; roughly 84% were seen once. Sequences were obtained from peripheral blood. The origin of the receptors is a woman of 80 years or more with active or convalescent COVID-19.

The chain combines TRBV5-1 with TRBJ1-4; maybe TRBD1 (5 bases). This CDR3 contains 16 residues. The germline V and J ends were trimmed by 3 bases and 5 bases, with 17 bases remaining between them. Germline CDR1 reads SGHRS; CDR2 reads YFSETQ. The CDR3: CASSSDLREKNEKLFF. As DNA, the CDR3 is TGCGCCAGCAGCTCAGACCTCAGGGAAAAGAATGAAAAACTGTTTTTT.

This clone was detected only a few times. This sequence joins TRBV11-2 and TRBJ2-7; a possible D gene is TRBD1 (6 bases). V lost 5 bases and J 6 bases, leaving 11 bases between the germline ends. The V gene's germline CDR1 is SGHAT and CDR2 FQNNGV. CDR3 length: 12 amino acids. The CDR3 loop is CASSPTGFEQYF. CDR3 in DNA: TGTGCCAGCAGCCCAACAGGGTTCGAGCAGTACTTC. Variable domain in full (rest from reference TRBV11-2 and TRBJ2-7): EAGVAQSPRYKIIEKRQSVAFWCNPISGHATLYWYQQILGQGPKLLIQFQNNGVVDDSQLPKDRFSAERLKGVDSTLKIQPAKLEDSAVYLCASSPTGFEQYFGPGTRLTVT.

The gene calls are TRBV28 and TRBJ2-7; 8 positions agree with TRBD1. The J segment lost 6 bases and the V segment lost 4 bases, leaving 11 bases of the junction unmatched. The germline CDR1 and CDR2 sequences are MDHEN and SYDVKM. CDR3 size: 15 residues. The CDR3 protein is CASSSVGGRGLEQYF. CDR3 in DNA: TGTGCCAGCAGTTCGGTCGGCGGCAGGGGGCTCGAGCAGTACTTC.

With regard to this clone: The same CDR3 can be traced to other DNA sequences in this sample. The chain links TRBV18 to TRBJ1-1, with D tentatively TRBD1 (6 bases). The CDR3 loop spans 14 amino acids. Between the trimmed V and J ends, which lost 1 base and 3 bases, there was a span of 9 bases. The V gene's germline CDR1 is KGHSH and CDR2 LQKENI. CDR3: CASSPQGGDTEAFF. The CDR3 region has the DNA TGTGCCAGCTCACCACAGGGGGGGGACACTGAAGCTTTCTTT.

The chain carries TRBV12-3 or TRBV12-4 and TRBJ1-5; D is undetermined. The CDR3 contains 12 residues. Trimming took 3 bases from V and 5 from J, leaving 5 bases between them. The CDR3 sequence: CASSFEYQPQHF. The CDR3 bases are TGTGCCAGCAGTTTCGAGTATCAGCCCCAGCATTTT.

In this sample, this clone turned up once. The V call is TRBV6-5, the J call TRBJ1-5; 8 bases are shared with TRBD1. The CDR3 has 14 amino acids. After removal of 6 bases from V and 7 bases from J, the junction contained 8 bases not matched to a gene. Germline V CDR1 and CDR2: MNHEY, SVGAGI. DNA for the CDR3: TGTGCCAGCAGAGCTCAGGGGGCGGGACAGCCCCAGCATTTT. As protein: CASRAQGAGQPQHF.

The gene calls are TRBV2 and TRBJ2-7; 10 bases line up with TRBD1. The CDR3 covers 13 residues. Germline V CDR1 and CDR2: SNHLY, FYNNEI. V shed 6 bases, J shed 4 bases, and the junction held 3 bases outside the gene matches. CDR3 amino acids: CASSGTGAYEQYF. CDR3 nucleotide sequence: TGTGCCAGCAGCGGGACAGGGGCTTACGAGCAGTACTTC.

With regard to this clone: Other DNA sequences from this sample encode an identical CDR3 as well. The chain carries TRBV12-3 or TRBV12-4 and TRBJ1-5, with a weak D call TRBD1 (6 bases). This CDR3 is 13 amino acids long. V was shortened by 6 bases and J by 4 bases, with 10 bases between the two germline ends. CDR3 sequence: CASSPGQNQPQHF. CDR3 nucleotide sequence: TGTGCCAGCAGCCCGGGACAAAATCAGCCCCAGCATTTT.

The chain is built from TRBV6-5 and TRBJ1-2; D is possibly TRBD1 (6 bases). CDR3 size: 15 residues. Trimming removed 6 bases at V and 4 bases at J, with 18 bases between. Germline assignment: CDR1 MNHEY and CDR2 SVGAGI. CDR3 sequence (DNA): TGTGCCAGCAGAACACTGGACAGCCCTGCCTATGGCTACACCTTC. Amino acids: CASRTLDSPAYGYTF.

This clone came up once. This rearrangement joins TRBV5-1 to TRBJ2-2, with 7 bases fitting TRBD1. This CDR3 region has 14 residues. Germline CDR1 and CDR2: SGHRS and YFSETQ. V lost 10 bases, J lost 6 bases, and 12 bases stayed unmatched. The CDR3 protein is CASSSGTAAGELFF. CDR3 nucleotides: TGCGCCTCCTCGTCTGGGACAGCGGCCGGGGAGCTGTTTTTT. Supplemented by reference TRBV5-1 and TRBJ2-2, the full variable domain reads KAGVTQTPRYLIKTRGQQVTLSCSPISGHRSVSWYQQTPGQGLQFLFEYFSETQRNKGNFPGRFSGRQFSNSRSEMNVSTLELGDSALYLCASSSGTAAGELFFGEGSRLTVL.

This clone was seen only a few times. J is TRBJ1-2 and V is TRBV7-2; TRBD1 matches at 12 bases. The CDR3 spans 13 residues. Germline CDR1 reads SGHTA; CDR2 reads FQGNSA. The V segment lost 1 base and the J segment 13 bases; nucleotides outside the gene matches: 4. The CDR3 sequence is CASSLGGQGAITF. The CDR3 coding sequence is TGTGCCAGCAGCTTAGGGGGACAGGGGGCTATCACCTTC. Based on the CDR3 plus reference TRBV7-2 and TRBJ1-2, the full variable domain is GAGVSQSPSNKVTEKGKDVELRCDPISGHTALYWYRQSLGQGLEFLIYFQGNSAPDKSGLPSDRFSAERTGGSVSTLTIQRTQQEDSAVYLCASSLGGQGAITFGSGTRLTVV.

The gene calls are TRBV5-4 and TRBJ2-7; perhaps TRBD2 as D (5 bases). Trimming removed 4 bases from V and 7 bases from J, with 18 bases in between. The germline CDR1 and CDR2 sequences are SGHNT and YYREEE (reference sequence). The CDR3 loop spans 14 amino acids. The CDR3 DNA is TGTGCCAGCAGCCATCAGGCGGTGAGGGAAGAGCAGTACTTC. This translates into CASSHQAVREEQYF.

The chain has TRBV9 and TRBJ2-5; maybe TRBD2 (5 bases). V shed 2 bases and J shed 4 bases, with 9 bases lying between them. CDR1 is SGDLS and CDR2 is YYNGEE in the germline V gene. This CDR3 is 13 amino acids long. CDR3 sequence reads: CASSVSESETQYF. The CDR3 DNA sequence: TGTGCCAGCAGCGTTAGCGAGTCAGAGACCCAGTACTTC.

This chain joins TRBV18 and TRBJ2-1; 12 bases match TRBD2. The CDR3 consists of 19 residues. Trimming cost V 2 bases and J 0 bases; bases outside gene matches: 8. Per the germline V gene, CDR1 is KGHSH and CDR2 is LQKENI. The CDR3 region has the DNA TGTGCCAGCTCACCATTTACTAGCGGGGGGCCGGGCTCCTACAATGAGCAGTTCTTC. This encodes CASSPFTSGGPGSYNEQFF.

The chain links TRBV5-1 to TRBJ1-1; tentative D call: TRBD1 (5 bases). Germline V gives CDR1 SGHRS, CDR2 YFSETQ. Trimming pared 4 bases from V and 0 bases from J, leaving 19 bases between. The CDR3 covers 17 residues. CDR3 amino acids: CASSRFPTENMNTEAFF. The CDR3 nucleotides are TGCGCCAGCAGCAGATTTCCGACAGAGAACATGAACACTGAAGCTTTCTTT.

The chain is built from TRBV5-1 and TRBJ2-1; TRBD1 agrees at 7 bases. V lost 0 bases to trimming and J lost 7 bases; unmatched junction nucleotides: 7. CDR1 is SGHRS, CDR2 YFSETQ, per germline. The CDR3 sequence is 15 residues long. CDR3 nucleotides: TGCGCCAGCAGCTTGGGACAGGGTGGGTTTAATGAGCAGTTCTTC. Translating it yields CASSLGQGGFNEQFF.

CDR3 sequence: CASGTNRGDTQYF. For the CDR3, the DNA is TGTGCCAGCGGTACAAATAGGGGGGATACGCAGTATTTT. This chain connects TRBV7-2 to TRBJ2-3, with D perhaps matching TRBD1 (6 bases). Germline V gene lookup returns CDR1 SGHTA and CDR2 FQGNSA. The CDR3 sequence is 13 residues long. V was trimmed by 8 bases and J by 6 bases, leaving 15 bases between them.

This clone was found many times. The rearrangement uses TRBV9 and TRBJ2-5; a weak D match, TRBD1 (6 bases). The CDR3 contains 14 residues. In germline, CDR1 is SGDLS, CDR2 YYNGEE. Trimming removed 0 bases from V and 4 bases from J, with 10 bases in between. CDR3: CASSVGTGRETQYF. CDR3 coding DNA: TGTGCCAGCAGCGTAGGTACAGGGCGAGAGACCCAGTACTTC.

The chain's CDR3 is CASSWYSGEQYF. CDR3 bases: TGTGCCAGCAGCTGGTACTCAGGGGAGCAGTACTTC. V usage is TRBV7-2 and J usage is TRBJ2-7; D possibly corresponds to TRBD1 (5 bases). Trimming removed 4 bases from V and 7 bases from J, with 11 bases in between. From germline, CDR1 is SGHTA and CDR2 FQGNSA. This CDR3 comprises 12 residues.

The CDR3 is CASSPRDFGRELFF. The CDR3 region has the DNA TGCGCCAGCAGCCCTAGGGACTTCGGCCGGGAGCTGTTTTTT. The chain recombines TRBV5-1 with TRBJ2-2; TRBD2 is a possible D gene (6 bases). With 4 bases removed from V and 9 bases from J, the gap between germline ends came to 16 bases. The CDR3 has 14 residues. Germline V gene lookup returns CDR1 SGHRS and CDR2 YFSETQ.

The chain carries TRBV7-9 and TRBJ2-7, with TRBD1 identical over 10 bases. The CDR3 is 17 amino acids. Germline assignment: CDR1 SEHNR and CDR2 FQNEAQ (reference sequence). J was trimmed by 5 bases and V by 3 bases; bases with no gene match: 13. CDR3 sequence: CASSFFYGTGVTNEQYF. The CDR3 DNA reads TGTGCCAGCAGCTTTTTTTACGGGACAGGGGTAACGAACGAGCAGTACTTC.

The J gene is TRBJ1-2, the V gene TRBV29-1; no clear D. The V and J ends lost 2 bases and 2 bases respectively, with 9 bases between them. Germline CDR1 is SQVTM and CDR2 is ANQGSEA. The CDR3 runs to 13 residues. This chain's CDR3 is CSVEQTPNYGYTF. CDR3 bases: TGCAGCGTTGAACAGACACCGAACTATGGCTACACCTTC.

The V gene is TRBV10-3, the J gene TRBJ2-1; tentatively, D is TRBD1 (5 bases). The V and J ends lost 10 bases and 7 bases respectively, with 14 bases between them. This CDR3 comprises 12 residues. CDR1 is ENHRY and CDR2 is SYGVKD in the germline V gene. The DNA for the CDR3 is TGTGCCACCTGGACAATATCGAATGAGCAGTTCTTC. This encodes CATWTISNEQFF.

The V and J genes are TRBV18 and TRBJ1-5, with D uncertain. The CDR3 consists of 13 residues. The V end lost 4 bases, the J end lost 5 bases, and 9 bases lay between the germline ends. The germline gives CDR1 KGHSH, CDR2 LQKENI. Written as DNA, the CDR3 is TGTGCCAGCTCACTAGAGTTCTATCAGCCCCAGCATTTT. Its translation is CASSLEFYQPQHF.

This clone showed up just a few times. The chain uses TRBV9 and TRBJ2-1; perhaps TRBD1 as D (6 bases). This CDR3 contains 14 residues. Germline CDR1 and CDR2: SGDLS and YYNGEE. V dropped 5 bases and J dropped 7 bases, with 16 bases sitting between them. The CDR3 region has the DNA TGTGCCAGCAGTAACAGGGTAGACCGAAATGAGCAGTTCTTC. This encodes CASSNRVDRNEQFF. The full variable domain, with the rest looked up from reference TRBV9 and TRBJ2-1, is DSGVTQTPKHLITATGQRVTLRCSPRSGDLSVYWYQQSLDQGLQFLIQYYNGEERAKGNILERFSAQQFPDLHSELNLSSLELGDSALYFCASSNRVDRNEQFFGPGTRLTVL.

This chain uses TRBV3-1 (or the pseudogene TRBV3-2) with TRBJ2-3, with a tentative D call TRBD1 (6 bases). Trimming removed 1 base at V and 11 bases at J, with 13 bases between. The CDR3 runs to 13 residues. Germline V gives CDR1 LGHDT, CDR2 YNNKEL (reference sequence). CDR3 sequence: CASSQASGTKQYF. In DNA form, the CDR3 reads TGTGCCAGCAGCCAAGCGTCCGGGACAAAGCAGTATTTT.

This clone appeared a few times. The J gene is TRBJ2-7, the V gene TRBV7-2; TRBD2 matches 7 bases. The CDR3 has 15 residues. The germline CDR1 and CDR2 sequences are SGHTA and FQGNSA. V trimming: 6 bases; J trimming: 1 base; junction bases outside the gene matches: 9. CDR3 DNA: TGTGCCAGCAGGTTGGGAGGGAGTCCTTCCTACGAGCAGTACTTC. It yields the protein CASRLGGSPSYEQYF.

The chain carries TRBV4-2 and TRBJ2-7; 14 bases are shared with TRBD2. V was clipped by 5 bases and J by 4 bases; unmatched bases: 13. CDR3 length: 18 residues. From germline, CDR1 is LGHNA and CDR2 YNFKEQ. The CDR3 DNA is TGTGCCAGCAGCGACCGGGGACTAGCGGGGGAAAAGGGGTACGAGCAGTACTTC. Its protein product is CASSDRGLAGEKGYEQYF.

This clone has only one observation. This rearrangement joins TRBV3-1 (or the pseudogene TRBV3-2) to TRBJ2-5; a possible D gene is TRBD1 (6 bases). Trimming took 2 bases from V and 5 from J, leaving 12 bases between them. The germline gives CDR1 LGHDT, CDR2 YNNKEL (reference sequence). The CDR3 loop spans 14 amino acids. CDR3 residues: CASSQPGGYETQYF. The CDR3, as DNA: TGTGCCAGCAGCCAACCTGGGGGCTATGAGACCCAGTACTTC.

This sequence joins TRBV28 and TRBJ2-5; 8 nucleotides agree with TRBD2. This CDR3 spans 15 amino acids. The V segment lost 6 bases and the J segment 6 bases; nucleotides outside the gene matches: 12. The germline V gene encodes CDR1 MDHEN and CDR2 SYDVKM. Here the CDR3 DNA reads TGTGCCAGCAGCGACCCGGGACTAGGTTCCAAGACCCAGTACTTC. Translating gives CASSDPGLGSKTQYF.